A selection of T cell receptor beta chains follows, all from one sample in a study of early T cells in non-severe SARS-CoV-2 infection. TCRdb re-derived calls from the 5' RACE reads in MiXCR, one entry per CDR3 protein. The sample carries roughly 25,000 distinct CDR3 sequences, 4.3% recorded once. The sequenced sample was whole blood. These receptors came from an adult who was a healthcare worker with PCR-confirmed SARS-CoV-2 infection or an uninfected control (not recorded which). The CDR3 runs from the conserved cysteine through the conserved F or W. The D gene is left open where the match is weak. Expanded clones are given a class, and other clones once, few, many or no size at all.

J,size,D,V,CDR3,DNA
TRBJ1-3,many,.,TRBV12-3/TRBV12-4,CASSLQWPGNTIYF,TGTGCCAGCAGTTTGCAGTGGCCTGGAAACACCATATATTTT
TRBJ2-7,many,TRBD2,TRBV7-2,CASRTSGPYEQYF,TGTGCCAGCAGGACTAGCGGTCCCTACGAGCAGTACTTC
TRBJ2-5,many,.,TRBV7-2,CASSLSGSGYFQETQYF,TGTGCCAGCAGCTTATCGGGTAGCGGCTATTTCCAAGAGACCCAGTACTTC
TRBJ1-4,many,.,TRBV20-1,CSANLGGDEKLFF,TGCAGTGCTAACCTCGGAGGGGACGAAAAACTGTTTTTT
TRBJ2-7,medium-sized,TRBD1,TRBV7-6,CASSSTGGEQYF,TGTGCCAGCAGCTCGACAGGGGGCGAGCAGTACTTC
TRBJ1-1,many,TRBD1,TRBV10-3,CAIWDREVTEAFF,TGTGCCATTTGGGACAGGGAAGTGACTGAAGCTTTCTTT
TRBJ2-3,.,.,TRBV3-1,CASSQDTAVMAQYF,TGTGCCAGCAGCCAAGACACCGCGGTTATGGCGCAGTATTTT
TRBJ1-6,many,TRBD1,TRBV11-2,CASSFTGQSHSPLHF,TGTGCCAGCAGCTTCACGGGACAGTCACATTCACCCCTCCACTTT
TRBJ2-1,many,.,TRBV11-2,CASSLVVGNEQFF,TGTGCCAGCAGCTTAGTGGTTGGCAATGAGCAGTTCTTC
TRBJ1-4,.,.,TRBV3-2,CASTFGRGPSLNEKLFF,TGTGCCAGCACCTTTGGGAGGGGCCCCTCTCTTAATGAAAAACTGTTTTTT
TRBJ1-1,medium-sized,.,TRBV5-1,CASNKERGTEAFF,TGCGCCAGCAACAAAGAACGTGGCACTGAAGCTTTCTTT
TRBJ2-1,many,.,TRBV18,CASSPPSTMVNEQFF,TGTGCCAGCTCACCCCCCTCAACTATGGTCAATGAGCAGTTCTTC
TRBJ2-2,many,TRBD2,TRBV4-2,CASSREAGGPGGELFF,TGTGCCAGCAGCCGTGAAGCGGGAGGGCCTGGCGGGGAGCTGTTTTTT
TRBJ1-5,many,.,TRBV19,CASRVGGGRNQPQHF,TGTGCCAGTAGGGTAGGGGGGGGCAGGAATCAGCCCCAGCATTTT
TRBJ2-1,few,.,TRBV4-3,CASSLAGTNDNEQFF,TGCGCCAGCAGCCTAGCCGGGACAAATGACAATGAGCAGTTCTTC
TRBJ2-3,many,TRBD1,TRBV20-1,CSAEDPAGQGQYF,TGCAGTGCTGAGGATCCCGCGGGACAGGGACAGTATTTT
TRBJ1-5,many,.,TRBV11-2,CASSLSPSGGINQPQHF,TGTGCCAGCAGCTTATCGCCTTCCGGGGGGATCAATCAGCCCCAGCATTTT
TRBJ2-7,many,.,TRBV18,CASSPQGLAAYEQYF,TGTGCCAGCTCACCCCAGGGTCTCGCCGCCTACGAGCAGTACTTC
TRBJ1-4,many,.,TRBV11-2,CASSLDWADEKLFF,TGTGCCAGCAGCTTAGATTGGGCCGATGAAAAACTGTTTTTT
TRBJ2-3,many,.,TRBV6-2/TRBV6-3,CASSYSRTWTDTQYF,TGTGCCAGCAGTTACTCGAGGACTTGGACAGATACGCAGTATTTT
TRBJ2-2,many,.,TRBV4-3,CASSQNTGELFF,TGCGCCAGCAGCCAAAACACCGGGGAGCTGTTTTTT
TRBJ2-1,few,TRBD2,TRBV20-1,CSAPPASGRANEQFF,TGCAGTGCTCCGCCTGCTAGCGGGAGGGCCAATGAGCAGTTCTTC
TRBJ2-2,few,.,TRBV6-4,CASSAGGTNTGELFF,TGTGCCAGCAGTGCGGGGGGCACGAACACCGGGGAGCTGTTTTTT
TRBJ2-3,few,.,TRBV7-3,CASSLLAGTSTDTQYF,TGTGCCAGCAGCTTATTAGCCGGGACCAGCACAGATACGCAGTATTTT
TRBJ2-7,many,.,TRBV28,CASSQRVGGGEQYF,TGTGCCAGCAGCCAACGGGTGGGTGGCGGCGAGCAGTACTTC
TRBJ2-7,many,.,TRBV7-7,CASSLAPGYEQYF,TGTGCTAGCAGCTTAGCACCGGGATACGAGCAGTACTTC
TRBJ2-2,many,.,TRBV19,CASSLQTNTGELFF,TGTGCCAGTAGCTTACAAACGAACACCGGGGAGCTGTTTTTT
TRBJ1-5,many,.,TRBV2,CASGGPRKYSNQPQHF,TGTGCCAGCGGGGGACCGAGAAAGTATAGCAATCAGCCCCAGCATTTT
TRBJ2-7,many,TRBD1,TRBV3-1,CASSRTHTGEYEQYF,TGTGCCAGCAGTCGGACCCATACAGGGGAATACGAGCAGTACTTC
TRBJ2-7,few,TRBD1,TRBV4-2,CASSQNRDRGTHEQYF,TGTGCCAGCAGCCAGAACCGGGACAGGGGTACCCACGAGCAGTACTTC